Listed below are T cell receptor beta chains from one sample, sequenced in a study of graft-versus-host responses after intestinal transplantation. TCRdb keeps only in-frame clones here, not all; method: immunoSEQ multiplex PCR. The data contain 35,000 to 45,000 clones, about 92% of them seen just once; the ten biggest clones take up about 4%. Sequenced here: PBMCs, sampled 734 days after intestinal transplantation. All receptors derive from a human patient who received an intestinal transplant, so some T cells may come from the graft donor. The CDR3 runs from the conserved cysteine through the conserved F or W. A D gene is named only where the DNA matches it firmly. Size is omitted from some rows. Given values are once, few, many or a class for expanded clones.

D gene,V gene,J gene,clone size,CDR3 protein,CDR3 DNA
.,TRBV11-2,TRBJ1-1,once,CASRGLTANTEAFF,TGTGCCAGCAGGGGATTGACAGCGAACACTGAAGCTTTCTTT
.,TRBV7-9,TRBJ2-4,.,CASSSPTAGQLAKNIQYF,TGTGCCAGCAGCTCACCCACAGCGGGACAACTAGCCAAAAACATTCAGTACTTC
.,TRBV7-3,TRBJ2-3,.,CASSTDFGPGTDTQYF,TGTGCCAGCAGCACTGACTTTGGGCCGGGGACAGATACGCAGTATTTT
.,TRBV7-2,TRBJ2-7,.,CASSLPTYEQYF,TGTGCCAGCAGCCTGCCAACCTACGAGCAGTACTTC
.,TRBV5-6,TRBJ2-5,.,CASSLAGETQYF,TGTGCCAGCAGCTTGGCAGGGGAGACCCAGTACTTC
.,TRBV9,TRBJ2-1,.,CASSADFLGDEQFF,TGTGCCAGCAGCGCCGACTTTTTGGGGGATGAGCAGTTCTTC
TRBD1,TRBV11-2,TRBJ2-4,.,CASSVYRGLAKNIQYF,TGTGCCAGCAGCGTATACAGGGGGCTAGCCAAAAACATTCAGTACTTC
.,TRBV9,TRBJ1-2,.,CASSVAGSRYGYTF,TGTGCCAGCAGCGTAGCAGGGTCCCGCTATGGCTACACCTTC
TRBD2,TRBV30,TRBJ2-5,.,CAWSLAGGETQYF,TGTGCCTGGAGTCTAGCGGGAGGAGAGACCCAGTACTTC
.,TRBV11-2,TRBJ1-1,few,CASSVPAGQGNTEAFF,TGTGCCAGCAGCGTACCTGCCGGGCAGGGGAACACTGAAGCTTTCTTT
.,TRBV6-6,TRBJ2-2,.,CASKSRASVNTGELFF,TGTGCCAGCAAATCCCGGGCTAGCGTGAACACCGGGGAGCTGTTTTTT
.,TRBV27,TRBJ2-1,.,CASSWYDEQFF,TGTGCCAGCAGTTGGTACGATGAGCAGTTCTTC
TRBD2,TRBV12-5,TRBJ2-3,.,CASAASGGTDTQYF,TGTGCTAGTGCGGCTAGCGGGGGCACAGATACGCAGTATTTT
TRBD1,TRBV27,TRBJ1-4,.,CASSFDRGLTEKLFF,TGTGCCAGCAGTTTCGACAGGGGTTTAACTGAAAAACTGTTTTTT
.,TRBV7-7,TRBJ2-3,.,CASSPLGGFTDTQYF,TGTGCCAGCAGCCCCCTTGGGGGTTTCACAGATACGCAGTATTTT
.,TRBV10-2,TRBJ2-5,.,CASSELTAPETQYF,TGCGCCAGCAGTGAACTGACTGCCCCGGAGACCCAGTACTTC
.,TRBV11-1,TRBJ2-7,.,CASSLALSGKSSYEQYF,TGTGCCAGCAGCTTAGCGCTATCCGGCAAGAGCTCCTACGAGCAGTACTTC
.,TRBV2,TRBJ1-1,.,CASDQGNTEAFF,TGTGCCAGCGACCAGGGGAACACTGAAGCTTTCTTT
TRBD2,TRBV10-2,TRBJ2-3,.,CAVLGTSGSPTDTQYF,TGCGCCGTCTTAGGGACTAGCGGGAGCCCCACAGATACGCAGTATTTT
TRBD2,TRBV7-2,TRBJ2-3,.,CASSLIAGDTDTQYF,TGTGCCAGCAGCTTAATAGCGGGAGACACAGATACGCAGTATTTT
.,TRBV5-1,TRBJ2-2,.,CASSFPFEGELFF,TGCGCCAGCAGCTTCCCCTTTGAGGGGGAGCTGTTTTTT
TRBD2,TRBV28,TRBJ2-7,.,CASSLSRLAGGADYEQYF,TGTGCCAGCAGTTTATCCCGTTTAGCGGGAGGGGCCGACTACGAGCAGTACTTC
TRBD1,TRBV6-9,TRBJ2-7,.,CASSRDRDFSYEQYF,TGTGCCAGCAGTAGGGACAGGGACTTTTCCTACGAGCAGTACTTC
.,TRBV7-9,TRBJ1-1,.,CASSSDSLNTEAFF,TGTGCCAGCAGCTCCGACAGCCTGAACACTGAAGCTTTCTTT
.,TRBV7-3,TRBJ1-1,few,CASSLGGRDTEAFF,TGTGCCAGCAGCTTAGGAGGGAGGGACACTGAAGCTTTCTTT
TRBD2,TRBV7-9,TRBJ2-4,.,CASTPASGMAIQYF,TGTGCCAGCACCCCCGCTAGCGGGATGGCCATTCAGTACTTC
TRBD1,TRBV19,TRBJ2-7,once,CASSSPGTGDVWDEQYF,TGTGCCAGTAGTAGCCCCGGGACAGGGGACGTGTGGGACGAGCAGTACTTC
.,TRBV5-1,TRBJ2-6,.,CASSRYQGSSGANVLTF,TGCGCCAGCAGCCGTTATCAGGGTTCCTCTGGGGCCAACGTCCTGACTTTC
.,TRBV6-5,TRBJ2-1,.,CASSYSRVYNEQFF,TGTGCCAGCAGTTACTCCCGGGTCTACAATGAGCAGTTCTTC
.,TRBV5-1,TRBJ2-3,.,CASSLAWTGDRTDTQYF,TGCGCCAGCAGCTTGGCATGGACGGGGGATAGGACAGATACGCAGTATTTT
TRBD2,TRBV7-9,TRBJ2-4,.,CASSLQAGGENIQYF,TGTGCCAGCAGCTTACAAGCGGGGGGAGAAAACATTCAGTACTTC
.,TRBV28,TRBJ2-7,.,CASMRGGRVEQYF,TGTGCCAGCATGAGGGGGGGGAGAGTCGAGCAGTACTTC
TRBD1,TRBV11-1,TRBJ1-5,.,CASRDTAGQGQYSQPQHF,TGTGCCAGCAGGGATACTGCGGGACAGGGTCAGTATAGTCAGCCCCAGCATTTT
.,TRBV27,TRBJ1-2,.,CASSFRQYSYGYTF,TGTGCCAGCAGTTTTCGACAGTACTCCTATGGCTACACCTTC
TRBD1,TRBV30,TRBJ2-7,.,CAWSQQGAGEQYF,TGTGCCTGGAGTCAGCAGGGGGCGGGCGAGCAGTACTTC
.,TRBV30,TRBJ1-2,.,CAWTRDNPHYGYTF,TGTGCCTGGACTAGGGACAACCCGCACTATGGCTACACCTTC
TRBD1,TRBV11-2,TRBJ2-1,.,CASSARDRSYNEQFF,TGTGCCAGCAGCGCCCGGGACAGATCCTACAATGAGCAGTTCTTC
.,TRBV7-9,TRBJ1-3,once,CASSLEVNGNTIYF,TGTGCCAGCAGCTTAGAAGTCAATGGAAACACCATATATTTT
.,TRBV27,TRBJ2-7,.,CASSRNPSSYEQYF,TGTGCCAGCAGCCGAAACCCCAGCTCCTACGAGCAGTACTTC
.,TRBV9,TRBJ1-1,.,CASSGQSGLDTEAFF,TGTGCCAGCAGCGGACAGTCGGGGCTCGACACTGAAGCTTTCTTT
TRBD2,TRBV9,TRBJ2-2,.,CASSAGGGGTGELFF,TGTGCCAGCAGCGCCGGTGGCGGGGGCACCGGGGAGCTGTTTTTT
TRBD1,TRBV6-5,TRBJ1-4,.,CASRPGTGNEKLFF,TGTGCCAGCAGGCCCGGGACAGGGAATGAAAAACTGTTTTTT
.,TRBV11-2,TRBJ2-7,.,CASSSGLTSYEQYF,TGTGCCAGCAGCTCAGGACTGACCTCCTACGAGCAGTACTTC
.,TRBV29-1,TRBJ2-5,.,CSVEGADRGFLGTQYF,TGCAGCGTTGAAGGTGCGGACAGAGGTTTTTTAGGGACCCAGTACTTC
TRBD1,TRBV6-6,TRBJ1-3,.,CASRQGFRNTIYF,TGTGCCAGCAGACAGGGGTTCAGAAACACCATATATTTT
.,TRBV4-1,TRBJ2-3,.,CASSHTFGGTNTQYF,TGCGCCAGCAGCCACACATTTGGGGGCACAAATACGCAGTATTTT
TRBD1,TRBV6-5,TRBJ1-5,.,CASSNSGQRNQPQHF,TGTGCCAGCAGTAACTCGGGACAGCGGAATCAGCCCCAGCATTTT
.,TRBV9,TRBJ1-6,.,CASSVDRGKNSPLHF,TGTGCCAGCAGCGTAGATCGGGGTAAGAATTCACCCCTCCACTTT
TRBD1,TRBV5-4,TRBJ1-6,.,CASSPADRGDNSPLHF,TGTGCCAGCAGCCCTGCGGACAGGGGGGATAATTCACCCCTCCACTTT
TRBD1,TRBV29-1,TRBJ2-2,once,CSGTGEYTGELFF,TGCAGCGGGACAGGGGAGTACACCGGGGAGCTGTTTTTT
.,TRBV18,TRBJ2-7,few,CASSPSSGDYEQYF,TGTGCCAGCTCCCCGAGTAGTGGGGACTACGAGCAGTACTTC
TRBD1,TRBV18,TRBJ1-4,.,CASSPQGVEEKLFF,TGTGCCAGCTCACCGCAGGGGGTCGAAGAAAAACTGTTTTTT
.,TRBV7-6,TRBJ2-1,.,CASSPRAPVYNEQFF,TGTGCCAGCAGCCCCCGGGCTCCCGTCTACAATGAGCAGTTCTTC
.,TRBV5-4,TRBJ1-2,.,CASSLDREHGYTF,TGTGCCAGCAGCTTGGACAGGGAACATGGCTACACCTTC